The rows below give T cell receptor beta chains drawn from one sample of a study of shared clonotypes between healthy human individuals. Generated by immunoSEQ multiplex PCR, the TCRdb table keeps only in-frame clones and is missing some. Of roughly 660,000 clones listed, roughly 87% were seen once; the top ten hold 34%. Sequenced material: memory CD8+ T cells from PBMCs. Receptors originate from a man between 18 and 35 years old in good health. Some clones in this sample may be carry-over from other donors' samples. The CDR3 runs from the conserved cysteine through the conserved F or W. The D gene is left open where the match is weak. The size field is filled for only some rows; it gives once, few, many or a size class.

v_call	j_call	d_call	clone_size	cdr3_aa	cdr3_nt
TRBV27	TRBJ2-1	-	-	CASSSLNEQFF	TGTGCCAGCAGTTCCCTTAATGAGCAGTTCTTC
TRBV6-1	TRBJ1-5	-	-	CASSPGVGQPQHF	TGTGCCAGCAGTCCCGGGGTCGGTCAGCCCCAGCATTTT
TRBV27	TRBJ2-7	-	-	CASRRTRSYEQYF	TGTGCCAGCAGAAGAACCCGCTCCTACGAGCAGTACTTC
TRBV21-1	TRBJ2-7	-	-	CASSKSFGWRDLYEQYF	TGTGCCAGCAGCAAATCGTTCGGCTGGAGAGACCTCTACGAGCAGTACTTC
TRBV5-1	TRBJ2-4	-	-	CASSLGLLGQGRMDIQYF	TGCGCCAGCAGCTTGGGACTTTTGGGCCAGGGAAGGATGGACATTCAGTACTTC
TRBV6-6	TRBJ1-1	TRBD1	-	CASSPDRDLIEAFF	TGTGCCAGCAGCCCAGACAGGGACTTGATTGAAGCTTTCTTT
TRBV7-9	TRBJ2-3	TRBD1	-	CASSSPIHDREYTDTQYF	TGTGCCAGCAGCTCCCCAATACATGACAGGGAATACACAGATACGCAGTATTTT
TRBV2	TRBJ2-1	TRBD2	-	CASSSTSGRKWNEQFF	TGTGCCAGCAGTTCTACTAGCGGGAGAAAGTGGAATGAGCAGTTCTTC
TRBV5-4	TRBJ1-1	-	-	CASSFNGNTEAFF	TGTGCCAGCAGCTTCAACGGGAACACTGAAGCTTTCTTT
TRBV28	TRBJ1-5	-	once	CASSLSRLHQPQHF	TGTGCCAGCAGTTTATCCCGGCTCCATCAGCCCCAGCATTTT
TRBV7-9	TRBJ1-1	-	-	CASSLVLNTEAFF	TGTGCCAGCAGCTTAGTCTTGAACACTGAAGCTTTCTTT
TRBV2	TRBJ2-3	-	-	CASSDPRVGGPPDTQYF	TGTGCCAGCAGTGATCCGAGGGTGGGGGGGCCCCCAGATACGCAGTATTTT
TRBV27	TRBJ2-7	TRBD2	-	CASRPVAGVPYEQYF	TGTGCCAGCAGGCCGGTAGCGGGAGTTCCTTACGAGCAGTACTTC
TRBV5-4	TRBJ2-4	TRBD1	-	CASSLRDRDLLAKNIQYF	TGTGCCAGCAGCCTAAGGGACAGGGACCTGCTAGCCAAAAACATTCAGTACTTC
TRBV9	TRBJ2-5	-	-	CASSTQTDGETQYF	TGTGCCAGCAGCACCCAGACGGACGGGGAGACCCAGTACTTC
TRBV5-6	TRBJ2-1	-	-	CASSLGGSLHEQFF	TGTGCCAGCAGCTTGGGAGGCTCCCTCCATGAGCAGTTCTTC
TRBV19	TRBJ2-7	TRBD2	-	CASSPRTSGSYEQYF	TGTGCCAGTAGTCCCAGGACTAGCGGATCCTACGAGCAGTACTTC
TRBV19	TRBJ2-2	-	-	CASSISGMSGELFF	TGTGCCAGTAGTATATCAGGCATGAGCGGGGAGCTGTTTTTT
TRBV28	TRBJ1-5	-	-	CASSPALGHQPQHF	TGTGCCAGCAGCCCGGCGCTGGGACATCAGCCCCAGCATTTT
TRBV30	TRBJ2-1	TRBD2	-	CAWDWAGGGSYNEQFF	TGTGCCTGGGACTGGGCGGGAGGAGGCTCCTACAATGAGCAGTTCTTC
TRBV7-9	TRBJ1-3	TRBD1	-	CASSSTGGSGNTIYF	TGTGCCAGCAGCTCAACAGGGGGCTCTGGAAACACCATATATTTT
TRBV7-9	TRBJ2-7	TRBD1	-	CASSSSRDSYEQYF	TGTGCCAGCAGCTCGTCCCGGGACAGCTACGAGCAGTACTTC
TRBV15	TRBJ1-5	-	-	CATSLRGLSNQPQHF	TGTGCCACCAGCTTACGGGGCCTTAGCAATCAGCCCCAGCATTTT
TRBV7-9	TRBJ2-7	TRBD1	-	CASSLTGGLAVPYF	TGTGCCAGCAGCTTAACAGGGGGCTTGGCCGTCCCCTACTTC
TRBV2	TRBJ2-7	TRBD1	-	CASRGTETYEQYF	TGTGCCAGCAGGGGGACAGAAACCTACGAGCAGTACTTC
TRBV27	TRBJ2-5	TRBD2	-	CASKILAEQETQYF	TGTGCCAGCAAGATCCTAGCGGAGCAAGAGACCCAGTACTTC
TRBV25-1	TRBJ2-1	-	-	CASSPWGSPGANEQFF	TGTGCCAGCAGCCCCTGGGGGTCGCCCGGAGCGAATGAGCAGTTCTTC
TRBV27	TRBJ2-7	-	-	CASSFRGGEQYF	TGTGCCAGCAGTTTTCGGGGAGGCGAGCAGTACTTC
TRBV7-6	TRBJ2-7	-	-	CASSLCPVVSALRSGCEQYF	TGTGCCAGCAGCTTATGCCCCGTGGTGAGCGCTCTACGATCGGGGTGCGAGCAGTACTTC
TRBV19	TRBJ2-3	TRBD1	-	CASSTPPGQGSDTQYF	TGTGCCAGTAGTACCCCGCCGGGACAGGGGTCAGATACGCAGTATTTT
TRBV9	TRBJ2-1	-	-	CASSGGRHNNEQFF	TGTGCCAGCAGCGGGGGGAGGCACAACAATGAGCAGTTCTTC
TRBV27	TRBJ2-5	-	once	CASSPRLEFEETQYF	TGTGCCAGCAGCCCACGACTCGAATTCGAAGAGACCCAGTACTTC
TRBV7-9	TRBJ2-7	-	-	CASSLGGSGLRSYEQYF	TGTGCCAGCAGCTTAGGAGGGTCAGGACTTCGCTCCTACGAGCAGTACTTC
TRBV19	TRBJ1-5	-	-	CASTLRGLGNQPQHF	TGTGCCAGTACCCTTCGCGGGCTTGGCAATCAGCCCCAGCATTTT
TRBV2	TRBJ2-1	TRBD2	-	CATQVLAVYMDEQFF	TGTGCCACCCAGGTGCTAGCGGTCTACATGGATGAGCAGTTCTTC
TRBV9	TRBJ2-2	-	-	CASSVGGGTGELFF	TGTGCCAGCAGCGTTGGGGGAGGCACCGGGGAGCTGTTTTTT
TRBV27	TRBJ1-5	-	-	CASRKGPETYSNQPQHF	TGTGCCAGCAGAAAGGGCCCCGAAACTTATAGCAATCAGCCCCAGCATTTT
TRBV25-1	TRBJ2-7	-	-	CASSQGWPYEQYF	TGTGCCTCTAGCCAGGGTTGGCCCTACGAGCAGTACTTC
TRBV29-1	TRBJ1-1	-	few	CSVEDSMNTEAFF	TGCAGCGTTGAAGATTCCATGAACACTGAAGCTTTCTTT
TRBV15	TRBJ1-4	TRBD1	-	CATSRDREGADIEKLFF	TGTGCCACCAGCAGAGATCGGGAGGGGGCCGATATCGAAAAACTGTTTTTT
TRBV6-1	TRBJ1-2	-	-	CASSPGGANYGYTF	TGTGCCAGCAGTCCCGGCGGAGCTAACTATGGCTACACCTTC
TRBV11-2	TRBJ2-7	TRBD2	-	CASSSWTSGGYEQYF	TGTGCCAGCAGCTCATGGACTAGCGGGGGCTACGAGCAGTACTTC
TRBV5-4	TRBJ2-1	-	-	CASSLWGAPYNEQFF	TGTGCCAGCAGCTTGTGGGGGGCCCCCTACAATGAGCAGTTCTTC
TRBV27	TRBJ2-7	TRBD2	-	CASSLLGLAGNEQYF	TGTGCCAGCAGTTTGTTAGGACTAGCGGGAAACGAGCAGTACTTC
TRBV7-9	TRBJ1-2	-	-	CASSQTQTASNYGYTF	TGTGCCAGCAGCCAAACGCAGACAGCAAGTAACTATGGCTACACCTTC
TRBV19	TRBJ1-5	-	-	CASRWGALSNQPQHF	TGTGCCAGTAGATGGGGGGCCCTCAGCAATCAGCCCCAGCATTTT
TRBV4-2	TRBJ2-5	-	-	CASSQEQELSQETQYF	TGTGCCAGCAGCCAAGAACAGGAACTTTCTCAAGAGACCCAGTACTTC
TRBV6-6	TRBJ1-4	TRBD1	once	CASLYAGTDEKLFF	TGTGCCAGCCTGTATGCCGGGACAGATGAAAAACTGTTTTTT
TRBV15	TRBJ1-1	TRBD1	-	CATSTPTGVNTEAFF	TGTGCCACCAGCACCCCGACAGGGGTCAACACTGAAGCTTTCTTT
TRBV4-1	TRBJ2-2	-	-	CASLPRDTNTGELFF	TGCGCCAGCCTCCCTAGGGATACCAACACCGGGGAGCTGTTTTTT
TRBV14	TRBJ1-2	-	once	CASSQVFGSNYGYTF	TGTGCCAGCAGCCAAGTTTTTGGCAGTAACTATGGCTACACCTTC
TRBV6-5	TRBJ1-2	-	-	CASSYSPVNYGYTF	TGTGCCAGCAGTTACTCGCCGGTGAACTATGGCTACACCTTC
TRBV15	TRBJ1-5	-	-	CATSSGPGNNQPQHF	TGTGCCACCAGCAGTGGACCCGGGAATAATCAGCCCCAGCATTTT
TRBV7-8	TRBJ1-2	-	-	CASSLAPETAHGYTF	TGTGCCAGCAGCTTAGCGCCTGAGACTGCCCATGGCTACACCTTC